A selection of T cell receptor beta chains follows, all from one sample in a study of T cell responses to AZD1222 COVID-19 vaccine. Measured with immunoSEQ multiplex PCR; TCRdb has only the in-frame clones, and not every one. The table lists some 80,000 clones, around 88% of them singletons, with over 8% in the top ten. The specimen comprised peripheral blood, sampled 28 days after the second dose of the MenACWY control vaccine. The receptors were gathered from an adult who received the MenACWY meningococcal vaccine as a control. CDR3s leave out the opening cysteine and the closing phenylalanine or tryptophan. D genes are given only for firm matches. Rows give clone size only sometimes, using once, few, many, or a class for an expanded clone.

j_call clone_size v_call d_call cdr3_aa
TRBJ1-1 . TRBV30 . AYRQEADTEAF
TRBJ2-7 . TRBV7-9 . ASSLVQAAYEQY
TRBJ1-1 . TRBV6-2/TRBV6-3 . ASSNIIARVMNTEAF
TRBJ2-7 . TRBV5-1 TRBD1 ASSAGTGPYEQY
TRBJ1-1 . TRBV6-2/TRBV6-3 TRBD1 ASSESPHQGQGEGNTEAF
TRBJ1-1 . TRBV5-1 . ASSPGREGEAF
TRBJ2-5 . TRBV5-1 . ASSYGTLQETQY
TRBJ2-7 . TRBV25-1 . ASSESAGFTYEQY
TRBJ1-1 . TRBV7-3 . ASSLRRNTEAF
TRBJ1-4 . TRBV7-2 . ASSLGVTGLNEKLF
TRBJ1-5 once TRBV28 . ASREGNQPQH
TRBJ1-4 . TRBV19 . ARGNMTNEKLF
TRBJ1-1 . TRBV6-6 . ASSRVWNTEAF
TRBJ1-2 . TRBV19 . ASTLTGSPGGYT
TRBJ2-1 . TRBV5-8 . ASSFLRGINEQF
TRBJ1-6 once TRBV19 TRBD1 ASSIETGHSPLH
TRBJ1-1 . TRBV9 . ASSVGAGYTEAF
TRBJ2-7 once TRBV5-1 TRBD2 ASSLVSGGASYEQY
TRBJ1-6 . TRBV6-5 . ASSLQSSYNSPLH
TRBJ2-2 . TRBV6-1 TRBD1 ASSESGTGNTGELF
TRBJ2-3 . TRBV10-3 TRBD2 AIMGLAGEDTQY
TRBJ1-2 . TRBV10-3 . AISESRTDYGYT
TRBJ1-1 once TRBV29-1 TRBD1 SVGGQSNTEAF
TRBJ1-2 . TRBV5-6 . ASSLTGELRPNYGYT
TRBJ2-7 many TRBV7-9 TRBD2 ASSLVGSGGYEQY
TRBJ1-6 . TRBV5-6 TRBD1 ASSLQIPGQSYLPLH
TRBJ1-6 . TRBV10-3 . AISQDSINSPLH
TRBJ1-3 . TRBV9 . ASSPGGTTSGNTIY
TRBJ1-2 . TRBV4-2 . ASSQGRGRDT
TRBJ1-2 . TRBV7-2 . ASRSNGYT
TRBJ1-2 . TRBV24-1 TRBD1 ATSERTGGSYGYT
TRBJ1-6 . TRBV19 . ASSLLGTAPLH
TRBJ2-4 . TRBV6-5 . ASGPKNIQY
TRBJ2-4 . TRBV19 TRBD1 ASRRQGTDIQY
TRBJ1-5 . TRBV19 TRBD1 ASSAVDRDQPQH
TRBJ1-5 . TRBV4-2 . ASSPEPSNQPQH
TRBJ2-1 once TRBV3-1/TRBV3-2 TRBD1 ASSQGTGWSYNEQF
TRBJ1-2 . TRBV9 . ASSVDRGDGYT
TRBJ1-3 once TRBV19 TRBD1 ASSMRRDSVSGNTIY